Included here is one TCR beta chain sequence, with context. The data are from a study of blood T cell repertoires in COVID-19. In the original analysis: Using reference gene primer amplification, nucleated cell counts were estimated. Using immunoSEQ multiplex PCR, the repertoire was profiled, and TCRdb retains in-frame clones only, with some absent. V, J and clone size derive from that table, while D and trimming were established from the DNA sequence. The data show a few hundred thousand clones, around 86% seen once. The CDR3 has 17 residues. CDR1 and CDR2 (germline): SEHNR, FQNEAQ (reference sequence). Trimming removed 6 bases from V and 7 bases from J, with 25 bases in between.

The source material was peripheral blood. The origin of this receptor is a middle-aged man who had recovered from COVID-19. The chain joins TRBV7-9 to TRBJ2-1; tentative D call: TRBD2 (6 bases). Written as DNA, the CDR3 is TGTGCCAGCAGGCCGGGACTGGACTCCCCAGGACCAAATGAGCAGTTCTTC. Its translation: CASRPGLDSPGPNEQFF.